These T cell receptor beta chains were read from a single sample in a study of blood T cell repertoires in COVID-19. The assay was immunoSEQ multiplex PCR, and TCRdb's table has in-frame clones only and misses some. This sample has 99,000 or so clones, with about 76% found just once. The source material was peripheral blood. These receptors originate from a woman in her 70s with acute or convalescent COVID-19. CDR3s include the opening cysteine and the closing phenylalanine or tryptophan. The D gene is left open where the match is weak. The size field is filled for only some rows; it gives once, few, many or a size class.

clone size	V gene	J gene	D gene	CDR3 protein	CDR3 DNA
few	TRBV4-1	TRBJ1-1	.	CASSQSGRRTEAFF	TGCGCCAGCAGCCAATCAGGACGGAGGACTGAAGCTTTCTTT
.	TRBV3-1/TRBV3-2	TRBJ2-1	TRBD2	CASSLPAGGAGNEQFF	TGTGCCAGCAGCCTACCCGCGGGGGGGGCCGGGAATGAGCAGTTCTTC
.	TRBV4-3	TRBJ1-5	.	CASSPAPGFNQPQHF	TGCGCCAGCAGCCCAGCCCCAGGGTTCAATCAGCCCCAGCATTTT
.	TRBV4-1	TRBJ1-2	.	CASSQMDRDEGYTF	TGCGCCAGCAGCCAAATGGACAGAGATGAAGGCTACACCTTC
.	TRBV6-5	TRBJ2-3	.	CASRETPTDTQYF	TGTGCCAGCAGAGAGACTCCCACAGATACGCAGTATTTT
.	TRBV3-1/TRBV3-2	TRBJ2-1	TRBD2	CASSPRWRGDYNEQFF	TGTGCCAGCAGCCCAAGGTGGCGGGGGGACTACAATGAGCAGTTCTTC
.	TRBV15	TRBJ2-7	.	CATSPRTGSYEQYF	TGTGCCACCAGCCCAAGGACGGGGTCCTACGAGCAGTACTTC
.	TRBV4-1	TRBJ1-6	.	CASSHTGSSYNSPLHF	TGCGCCAGCAGCCACACAGGGAGCTCCTATAATTCACCCCTCCACTTT
.	TRBV28	TRBJ2-1	.	CASSLPLRVTPTGISYNEQFF	TGTGCCAGCAGTTTGCCGCTCCGGGTGACCCCCACAGGTATCTCCTACAATGAGCAGTTCTTC
.	TRBV6-5	TRBJ1-1	.	CASGGLGTEAFF	TGTGCCAGCGGGGGCCTGGGGACTGAAGCTTTCTTT
.	TRBV3-1/TRBV3-2	TRBJ2-7	TRBD1	CASSPNRGSYEQYF	TGTGCCAGCAGCCCTAACAGGGGCTCCTACGAGCAGTACTTC
.	TRBV21-1	TRBJ2-4	.	CASSKEMGTGAVLQLAKNIQYF	TGTGCCAGCAGCAAAGAGATGGGGACAGGGGCGGTTCTTCAATTAGCCAAAAACATTCAGTACTTC
.	TRBV10-3	TRBJ2-5	.	CAISETRGETQYF	TGTGCCATCAGTGAGACCAGGGGAGAGACCCAGTACTTC
many	TRBV7-5	TRBJ1-6	.	CVRSLDRQDYNSPLHF	TGTGTCAGAAGCTTAGACCGCCAGGATTATAATTCACCCCTCCACTTT
.	TRBV18	TRBJ2-1	TRBD2	CASSPGGAETYNEQFF	TGTGCCAGCTCACCCGGGGGGGCAGAGACCTACAATGAGCAGTTCTTC
.	TRBV9	TRBJ2-7	TRBD2	CASARGSGGVDEQYF	TGTGCCAGCGCTCGGGGTAGCGGGGGAGTGGACGAGCAGTACTTC
few	TRBV11-2	TRBJ2-1	TRBD1	CASSLGTGEADEQFF	TGTGCCAGCAGCTTAGGGACAGGGGAGGCAGATGAGCAGTTCTTC
.	TRBV27	TRBJ2-7	.	CASSVGGLKQYF	TGTGCCAGCAGTGTCGGGGGGCTGAAGCAGTACTTC
few	TRBV6-4	TRBJ1-2	TRBD1	CASSDQGQGGYGYTF	TGTGCCAGCAGTGACCAGGGACAGGGAGGCTATGGCTACACCTTC
.	TRBV2	TRBJ2-3	.	CASARTDTQYF	TGTGCCAGCGCCAGGACAGATACGCAGTATTTT
.	TRBV27	TRBJ2-2	TRBD2	CASSFSRTSGAGELFF	TGTGCCAGCAGTTTCTCGAGGACTAGCGGGGCCGGGGAGCTGTTTTTT
.	TRBV3-1/TRBV3-2	TRBJ2-2	.	CASSQDSRGELFF	TGTGCCAGCAGCCAAGATTCACGGGGGGAGCTGTTTTTT
.	TRBV7-9	TRBJ2-1	TRBD2	CASSFRLAGGLNEQFF	TGTGCCAGCAGTTTCCGACTAGCGGGGGGGCTCAATGAGCAGTTCTTC
.	TRBV5-6	TRBJ2-5	.	CASSDAGLGTQYF	TGTGCCAGCAGCGACGCGGGGCTAGGGACCCAGTACTTC
.	TRBV3-1/TRBV3-2	TRBJ2-4	TRBD2	CASSPLAGDIQYF	TGTGCCAGCAGTCCGCTAGCGGGGGACATTCAGTACTTC
.	TRBV5-1	TRBJ1-1	.	CASSFYQQGISTEAFF	TGCGCCAGCAGCTTTTATCAACAGGGAATAAGCACTGAAGCTTTCTTT
.	TRBV29-1	TRBJ2-7	.	CSVSQTSYEQYF	TGCAGCGTTTCTCAGACTTCCTACGAGCAGTACTTC